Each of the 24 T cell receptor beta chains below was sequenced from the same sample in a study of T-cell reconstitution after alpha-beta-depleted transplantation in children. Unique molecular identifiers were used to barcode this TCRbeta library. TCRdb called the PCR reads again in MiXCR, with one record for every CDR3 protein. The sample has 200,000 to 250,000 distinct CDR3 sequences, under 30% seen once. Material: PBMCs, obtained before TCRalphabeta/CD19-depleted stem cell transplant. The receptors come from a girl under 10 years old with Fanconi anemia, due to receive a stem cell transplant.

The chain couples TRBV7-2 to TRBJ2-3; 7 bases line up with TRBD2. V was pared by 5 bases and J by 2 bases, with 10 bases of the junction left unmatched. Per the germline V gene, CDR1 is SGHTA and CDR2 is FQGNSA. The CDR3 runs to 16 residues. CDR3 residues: CASSQGRTSLTDTQYF. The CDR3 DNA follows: TGTGCCAGCAGCCAAGGGAGGACTAGTCTCACAGATACGCAGTATTTT.

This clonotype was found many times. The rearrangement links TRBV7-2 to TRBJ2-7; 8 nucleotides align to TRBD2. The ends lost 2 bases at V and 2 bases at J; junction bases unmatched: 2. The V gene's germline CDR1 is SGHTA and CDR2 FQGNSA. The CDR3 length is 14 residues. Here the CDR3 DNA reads TGTGCCAGCAGCTTATGGCGGGAGGCCTACGAGCAGTACTTC. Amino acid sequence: CASSLWREAYEQYF.

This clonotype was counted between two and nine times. In DNA form, the CDR3 reads TGCAGTGCCAACCGGGACAGGGGAGTAGCTTTCTTT. Protein sequence: CSANRDRGVAFF. The chain combines TRBV20-1 with TRBJ1-1; 10 positions match TRBD1. J gave up 10 bases and V 6 bases, and 8 bases lay outside the gene matches. Germline V gene sequence: CDR1 DFQATT, CDR2 SNEGSKA (reference sequence). The CDR3 runs 12 residues.

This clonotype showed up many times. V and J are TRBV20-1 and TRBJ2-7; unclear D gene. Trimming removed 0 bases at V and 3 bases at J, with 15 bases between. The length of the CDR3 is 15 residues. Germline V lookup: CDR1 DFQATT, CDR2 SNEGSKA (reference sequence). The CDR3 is CSARDLGAGGYEQYF. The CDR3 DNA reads TGCAGTGCTAGAGATCTAGGAGCCGGCGGCTACGAGCAGTACTTC.

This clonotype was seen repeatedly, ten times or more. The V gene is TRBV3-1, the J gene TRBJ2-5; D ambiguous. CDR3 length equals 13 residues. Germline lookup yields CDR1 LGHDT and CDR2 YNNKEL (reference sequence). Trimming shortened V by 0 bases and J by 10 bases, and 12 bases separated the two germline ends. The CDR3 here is CASSQEVDSSQYF. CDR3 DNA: TGTGCCAGCAGCCAAGAAGTCGACTCAAGCCAGTACTTC.

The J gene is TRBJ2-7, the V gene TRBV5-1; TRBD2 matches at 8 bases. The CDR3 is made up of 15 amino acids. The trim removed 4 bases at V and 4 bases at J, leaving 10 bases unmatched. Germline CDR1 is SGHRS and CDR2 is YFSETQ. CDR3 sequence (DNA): TGCGCCAGCAGCCTTTACGGAGCGGGGGTATACGAGCAGTACTTC. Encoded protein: CASSLYGAGVYEQYF. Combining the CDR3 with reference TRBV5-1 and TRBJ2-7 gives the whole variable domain KAGVTQTPRYLIKTRGQQVTLSCSPISGHRSVSWYQQTPGQGLQFLFEYFSETQRNKGNFPGRFSGRQFSNSRSEMNVSTLELGDSALYLCASSLYGAGVYEQYFGPGTRLTVT.

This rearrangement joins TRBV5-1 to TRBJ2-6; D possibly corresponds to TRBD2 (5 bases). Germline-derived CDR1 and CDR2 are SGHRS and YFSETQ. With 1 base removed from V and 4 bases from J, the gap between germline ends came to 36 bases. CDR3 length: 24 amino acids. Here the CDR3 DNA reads TGCGCCAGCAGCTTGTGGGCGTTGATGAGCGTAGAGACCATGAGGGTCAAGGGGGCCAACGTCCTGACTTTC. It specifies CASSLWALMSVETMRVKGANVLTF.

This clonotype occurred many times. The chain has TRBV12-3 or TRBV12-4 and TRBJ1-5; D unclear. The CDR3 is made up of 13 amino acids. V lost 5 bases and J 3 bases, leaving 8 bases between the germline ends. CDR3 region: CASSLSTNQPQHF. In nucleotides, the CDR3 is TGTGCCAGCAGTCTCTCCACCAATCAGCCCCAGCATTTT.

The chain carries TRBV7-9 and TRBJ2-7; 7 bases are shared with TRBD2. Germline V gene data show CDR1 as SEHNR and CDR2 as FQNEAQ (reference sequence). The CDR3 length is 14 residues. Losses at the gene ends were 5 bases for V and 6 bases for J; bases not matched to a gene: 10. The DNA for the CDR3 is TGTGCCAGCAGCGGGGGACTAATCTACTCCGAGCAGTACTTC. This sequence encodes CASSGGLIYSEQYF.

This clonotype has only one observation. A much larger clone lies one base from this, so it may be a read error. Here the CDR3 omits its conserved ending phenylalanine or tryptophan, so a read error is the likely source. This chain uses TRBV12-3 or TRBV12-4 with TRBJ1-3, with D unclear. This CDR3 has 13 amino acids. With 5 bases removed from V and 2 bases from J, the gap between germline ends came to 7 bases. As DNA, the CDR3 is TGTGCCAGCAGTGCCACACCTGGAAACACCATATATGTT. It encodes CASSATPGNTIYV.

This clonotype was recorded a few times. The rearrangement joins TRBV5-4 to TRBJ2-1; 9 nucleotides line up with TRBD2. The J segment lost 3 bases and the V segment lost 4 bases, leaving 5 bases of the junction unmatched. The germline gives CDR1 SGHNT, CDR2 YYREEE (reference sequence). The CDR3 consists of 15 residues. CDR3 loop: CASSRLADSYNEQFF. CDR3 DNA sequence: TGTGCCAGCAGCCGACTAGCGGATAGCTACAATGAGCAGTTCTTC.

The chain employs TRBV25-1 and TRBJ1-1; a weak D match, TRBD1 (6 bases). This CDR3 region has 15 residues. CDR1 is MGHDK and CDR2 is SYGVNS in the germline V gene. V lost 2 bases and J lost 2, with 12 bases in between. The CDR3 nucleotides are TGTGCCAGCAGTGAACCCGAGGGGGGTAACACTGAAGCTTTCTTT. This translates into CASSEPEGGNTEAFF.

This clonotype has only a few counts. The CDR3 here is CSARPPWAGEADTQYF. DNA for the CDR3: TGCAGTGCTAGACCCCCTTGGGCGGGAGAGGCAGATACGCAGTATTTT. The chain couples TRBV20-1 to TRBJ2-3; the match to TRBD2 covers 7 bases. CDR1 DFQATT and CDR2 SNEGSKA come from the germline V gene (reference sequence). With V trimmed by 2 bases and J by 4 bases, 12 bases remained unmatched. The CDR3 is 16 residues long.

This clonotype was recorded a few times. In DNA form, the CDR3 reads TGTGCCAGCAAAGGTCGTGACGCTGAAGCTTTCTTT. Amino acid sequence: CASKGRDAEAFF. The chain has TRBV2 and TRBJ1-1; D ambiguous. Trimming stripped 7 bases from V and 6 bases from J, with 12 bases between. Germline V CDR1 and CDR2: SNHLY, FYNNEI. The CDR3 is made up of 12 amino acids.

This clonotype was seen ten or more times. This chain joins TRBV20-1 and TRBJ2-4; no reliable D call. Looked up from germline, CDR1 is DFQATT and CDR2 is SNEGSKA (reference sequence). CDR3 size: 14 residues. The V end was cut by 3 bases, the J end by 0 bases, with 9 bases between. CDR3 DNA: TGCAGTGCTAGTTCCCAACTAGCCAAAAACATTCAGTACTTC. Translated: CSASSQLAKNIQYF.

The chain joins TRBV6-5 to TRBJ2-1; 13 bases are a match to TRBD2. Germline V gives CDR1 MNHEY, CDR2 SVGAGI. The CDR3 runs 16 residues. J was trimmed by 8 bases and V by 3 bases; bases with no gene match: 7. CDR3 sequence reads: CASSYGGTSGIYEQFF. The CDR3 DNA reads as TGTGCCAGCAGTTATGGCGGGACTAGCGGGATTTATGAGCAGTTCTTC.

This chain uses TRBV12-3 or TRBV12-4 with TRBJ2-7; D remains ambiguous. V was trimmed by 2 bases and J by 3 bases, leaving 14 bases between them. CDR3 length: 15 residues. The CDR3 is CASSLRSVASYEQYF. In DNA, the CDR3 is TGTGCCAGCAGTTTAAGGTCCGTGGCTAGCTACGAGCAGTACTTC.

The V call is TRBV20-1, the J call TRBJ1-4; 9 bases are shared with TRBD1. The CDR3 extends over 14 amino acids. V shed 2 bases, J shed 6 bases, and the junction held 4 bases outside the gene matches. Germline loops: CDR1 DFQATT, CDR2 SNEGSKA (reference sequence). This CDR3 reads CSARRGQGDEKLFF. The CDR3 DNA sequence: TGCAGTGCTAGAAGGGGACAGGGTGATGAAAAACTGTTTTTT.

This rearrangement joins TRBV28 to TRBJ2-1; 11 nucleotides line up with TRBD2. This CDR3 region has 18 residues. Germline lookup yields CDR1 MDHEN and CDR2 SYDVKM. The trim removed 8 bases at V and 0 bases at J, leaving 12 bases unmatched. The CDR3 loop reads CASLELAGEGSSYNEQFF. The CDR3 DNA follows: TGTGCCAGCTTAGAACTAGCGGGAGAAGGGAGCTCCTACAATGAGCAGTTCTTC.

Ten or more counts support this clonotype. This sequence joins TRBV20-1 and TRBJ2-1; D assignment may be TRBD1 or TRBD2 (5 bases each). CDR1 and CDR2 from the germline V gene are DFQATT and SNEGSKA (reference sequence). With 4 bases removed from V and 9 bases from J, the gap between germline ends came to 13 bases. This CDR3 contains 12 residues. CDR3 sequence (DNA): TGCAGTGCTACTTTCGCCGGGGCTGAGCAGTTCTTC. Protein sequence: CSATFAGAEQFF.

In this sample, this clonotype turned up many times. The CDR3 sequence: CASSLVGRENDTQYF. In nucleotides, the CDR3 is TGTGCCAGCAGCTTAGTAGGGCGGGAAAATGATACGCAGTATTTT. V and J are TRBV11-2 and TRBJ2-3, with D perhaps matching TRBD2 (6 bases). This CDR3 contains 15 residues. Trimming pared 1 base from V and 6 bases from J, leaving 14 bases between. Germline loops: CDR1 SGHAT, CDR2 FQNNGV. The complete variable domain, with remaining parts taken from reference TRBV11-2 and TRBJ2-3, reads EAGVAQSPRYKIIEKRQSVAFWCNPISGHATLYWYQQILGQGPKLLIQFQNNGVVDDSQLPKDRFSAERLKGVDSTLKIQPAKLEDSAVYLCASSLVGRENDTQYFGPGTRLTVL.

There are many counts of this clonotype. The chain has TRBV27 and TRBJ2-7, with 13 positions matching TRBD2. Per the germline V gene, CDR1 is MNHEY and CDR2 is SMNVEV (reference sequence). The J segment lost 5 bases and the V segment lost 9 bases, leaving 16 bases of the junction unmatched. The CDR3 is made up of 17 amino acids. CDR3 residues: CARLTGHRLAGGHEQYF. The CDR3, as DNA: TGTGCCAGATTGACAGGACATCGACTAGCGGGAGGACACGAGCAGTACTTC.

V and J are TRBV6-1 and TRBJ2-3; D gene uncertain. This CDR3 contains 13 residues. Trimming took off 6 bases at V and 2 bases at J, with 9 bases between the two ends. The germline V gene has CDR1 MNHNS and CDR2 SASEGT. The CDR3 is CASRFLVTDTQYF. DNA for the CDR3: TGTGCCAGCAGGTTTTTGGTCACAGATACGCAGTATTTT.

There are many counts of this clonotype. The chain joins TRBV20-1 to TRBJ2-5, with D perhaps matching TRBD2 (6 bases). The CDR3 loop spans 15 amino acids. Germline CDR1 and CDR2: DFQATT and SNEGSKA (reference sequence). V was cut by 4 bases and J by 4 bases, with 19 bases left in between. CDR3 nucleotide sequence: TGCAGTGCTAATTGGAGGGCCGGTGCTTTAGAGACCCAGTACTTC. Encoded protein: CSANWRAGALETQYF.